This TCR beta chain was captured in a study of T-cell memory formation after mild COVID-19. The V segment lost 8 bases and the J segment 5 bases; nucleotides outside the gene matches: 12. The CDR3 length is 15 residues. Germline V gives CDR1 MNHEY, CDR2 SVGAGI. Overall study findings and caveats: There were some responding clones in pre-infection memory, which suggested that cross-reactive memory had joined. Among contracting clones, CD4+ were mainly CM/EM and CD8+ enriched in EMRA. Later expanders leaned CD4+, whereas clones that contracted between day 15 and 85 were balanced CD4/CD8.

This clonotype was found a few times. The antigen is unknown. In TCRdb, the 5' RACE reads were re-called with MiXCR into one record per CDR3 protein. The table records roughly 340,000 distinct CDR3 sequences, approximately 22% of them present only once. This clonotype was sampled from a man aged 18 to 30 who had mild COVID-19 (a few samples of this study predate the infection). Cell type and time point are not known. J is TRBJ2-5 and V is TRBV6-5, with 9 bases that match TRBD2. Sequencing input: PBMCs or a T cell subset sorted from them (not recorded which). CDR3 sequence (DNA): TGTGCCAGCGCTCCACTGGGACTAGCTCTGGAGACCCAGTACTTC. Translated, it gives CASAPLGLALETQYF.